A single T cell receptor beta chain is shown here with its context. This record belongs to a study of blood T cell repertoires in COVID-19. Study at large: The origin of the acute and convalescent COVID-19 samples was the United States, Italy and Spain.

V lost 0 bases, J lost 2 bases, and 4 bases stayed unmatched. This CDR3 has 15 residues. From germline, CDR1 is SGHDT and CDR2 YYEEEE. Study processing details: Scientists estimated how many nucleated cells there were by amplifying reference gene primers. Some clones are missing from TCRdb's copy, which holds only in-frame ones; the method was immunoSEQ multiplex PCR. V, J and clone size reflect that table, while D and trimming were determined from the DNA. The sample has roughly 200,000 clones; roughly 90% are singletons. The receptor comes from a man aged 18 to 35 with active or convalescent COVID-19. The rearrangement links TRBV5-6 to TRBJ2-5; 7 bases align to TRBD2. Sequencing was performed on peripheral blood. CDR3 DNA sequence: TGTGCCAGCAGCTTGGTGTCTAGCGGTCAAGAGACCCAGTACTTC. Its protein is CASSLVSSGQETQYF.